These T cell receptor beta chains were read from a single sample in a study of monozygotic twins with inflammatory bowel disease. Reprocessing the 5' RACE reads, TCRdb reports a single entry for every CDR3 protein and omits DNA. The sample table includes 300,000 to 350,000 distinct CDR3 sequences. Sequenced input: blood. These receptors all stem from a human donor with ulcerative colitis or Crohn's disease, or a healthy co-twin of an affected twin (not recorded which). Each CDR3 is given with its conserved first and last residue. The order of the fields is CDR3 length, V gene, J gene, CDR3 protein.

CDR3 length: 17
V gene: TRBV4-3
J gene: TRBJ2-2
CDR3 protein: CASSQFGSTVGTGELFF

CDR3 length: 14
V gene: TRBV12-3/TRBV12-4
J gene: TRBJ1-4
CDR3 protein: CASSRDRGLEKLFF

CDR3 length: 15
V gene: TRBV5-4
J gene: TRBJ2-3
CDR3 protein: CASSKLLASTDTQYF

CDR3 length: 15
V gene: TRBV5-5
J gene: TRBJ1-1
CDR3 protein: CASSWVGSPNTEAFF

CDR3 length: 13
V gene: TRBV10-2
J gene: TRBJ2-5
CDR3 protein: CASSEGTGETQYF

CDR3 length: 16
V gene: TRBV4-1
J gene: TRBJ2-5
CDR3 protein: CASSQIFGSGQETQYF

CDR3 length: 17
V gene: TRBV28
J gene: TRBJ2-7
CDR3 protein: CASSFLGQGAFAYEQYF

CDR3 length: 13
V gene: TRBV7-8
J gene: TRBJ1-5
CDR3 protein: CASSSWLNQPQHF

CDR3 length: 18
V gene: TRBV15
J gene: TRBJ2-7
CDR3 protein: CATSGQRQGGPLDYEQYF

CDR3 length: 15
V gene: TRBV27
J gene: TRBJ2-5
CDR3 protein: CASSMGTVLRETQYF

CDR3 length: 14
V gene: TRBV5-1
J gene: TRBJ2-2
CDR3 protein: CASGTGGDTGELFF

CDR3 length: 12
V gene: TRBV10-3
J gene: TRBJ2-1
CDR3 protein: CAISGEGAEQFF

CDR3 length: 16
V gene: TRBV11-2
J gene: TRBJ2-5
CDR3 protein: CASSQSTSSGRETQYF

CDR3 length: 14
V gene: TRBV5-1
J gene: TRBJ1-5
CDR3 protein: CASSLGQSNQPQHF

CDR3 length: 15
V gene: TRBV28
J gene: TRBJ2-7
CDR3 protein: CASSRLYREGYEQYF

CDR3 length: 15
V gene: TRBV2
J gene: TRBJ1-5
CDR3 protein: CASSEDRSYYQPQHF

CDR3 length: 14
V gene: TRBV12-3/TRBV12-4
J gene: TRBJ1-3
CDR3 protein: CALSRRSSGNTIYF

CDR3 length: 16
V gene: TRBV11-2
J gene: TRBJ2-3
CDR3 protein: CASSLVLAGTTDTQYF

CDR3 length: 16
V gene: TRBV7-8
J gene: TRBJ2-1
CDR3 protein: CASSSLGTAFYNEQFF

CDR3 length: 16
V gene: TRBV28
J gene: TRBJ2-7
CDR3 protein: CASSSTSPKPSYEQYF

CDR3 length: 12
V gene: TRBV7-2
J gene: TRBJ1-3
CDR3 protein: CASSGSRNTIYF

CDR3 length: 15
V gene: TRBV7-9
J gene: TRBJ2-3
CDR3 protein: CASSPARGGTDTQYF

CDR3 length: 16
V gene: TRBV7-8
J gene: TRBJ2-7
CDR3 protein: CASSLQWDRSHMGQYF

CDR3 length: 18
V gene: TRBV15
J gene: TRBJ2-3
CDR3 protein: CATSKAFGTSGDQDTQYF

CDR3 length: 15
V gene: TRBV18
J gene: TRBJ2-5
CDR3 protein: CASSPRTGWQETQYF

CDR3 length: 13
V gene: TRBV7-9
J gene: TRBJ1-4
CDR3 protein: CASSLAHREKLFF

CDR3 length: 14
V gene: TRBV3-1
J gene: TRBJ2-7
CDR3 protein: CASRGDRGSYEQYF

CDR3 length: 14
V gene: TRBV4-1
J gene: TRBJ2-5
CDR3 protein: CASSQTYSQETQYF

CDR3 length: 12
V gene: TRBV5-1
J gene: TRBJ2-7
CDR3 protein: CASSRQAYEQYF

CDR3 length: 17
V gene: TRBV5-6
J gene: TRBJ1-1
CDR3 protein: CASSNRDRGVENTEAFF

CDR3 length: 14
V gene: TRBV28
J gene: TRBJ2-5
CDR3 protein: CASSYTSGGETQYF

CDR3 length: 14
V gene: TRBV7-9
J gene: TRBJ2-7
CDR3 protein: CASSQTVPWDEQYF

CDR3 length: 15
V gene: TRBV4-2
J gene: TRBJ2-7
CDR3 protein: CASSQPGQGFYEQYF

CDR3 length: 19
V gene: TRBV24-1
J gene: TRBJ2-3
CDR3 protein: CATSDSGLAGATNTDTQYF

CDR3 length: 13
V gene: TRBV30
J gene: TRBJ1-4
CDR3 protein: CAWTVRVNEKLFF

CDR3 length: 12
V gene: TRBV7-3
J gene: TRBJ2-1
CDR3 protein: CASSQTGMTVVF

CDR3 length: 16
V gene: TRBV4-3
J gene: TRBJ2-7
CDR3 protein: CASSQEFRVGYYEQYF

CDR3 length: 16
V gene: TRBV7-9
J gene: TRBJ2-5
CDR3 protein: CASSFGAQGVGETQYF

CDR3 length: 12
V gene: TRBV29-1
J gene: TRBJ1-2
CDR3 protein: CSVEDSNYGYTF

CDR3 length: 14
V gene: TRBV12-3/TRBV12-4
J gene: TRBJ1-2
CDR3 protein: CASSRSGRDYGYTF

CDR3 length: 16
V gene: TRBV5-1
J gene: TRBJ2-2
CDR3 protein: CASSLEDVRNTGELFF

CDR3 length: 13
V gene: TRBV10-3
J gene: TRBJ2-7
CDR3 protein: CAISQTSTYEQYF

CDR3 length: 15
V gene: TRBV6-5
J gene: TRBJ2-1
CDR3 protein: CASSYSGLAVGEQFF

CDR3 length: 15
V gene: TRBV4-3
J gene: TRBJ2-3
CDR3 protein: CASSQRPGGTDTQYF

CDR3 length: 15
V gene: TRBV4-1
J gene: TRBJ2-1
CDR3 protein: CASSQVGGGKVEQFF